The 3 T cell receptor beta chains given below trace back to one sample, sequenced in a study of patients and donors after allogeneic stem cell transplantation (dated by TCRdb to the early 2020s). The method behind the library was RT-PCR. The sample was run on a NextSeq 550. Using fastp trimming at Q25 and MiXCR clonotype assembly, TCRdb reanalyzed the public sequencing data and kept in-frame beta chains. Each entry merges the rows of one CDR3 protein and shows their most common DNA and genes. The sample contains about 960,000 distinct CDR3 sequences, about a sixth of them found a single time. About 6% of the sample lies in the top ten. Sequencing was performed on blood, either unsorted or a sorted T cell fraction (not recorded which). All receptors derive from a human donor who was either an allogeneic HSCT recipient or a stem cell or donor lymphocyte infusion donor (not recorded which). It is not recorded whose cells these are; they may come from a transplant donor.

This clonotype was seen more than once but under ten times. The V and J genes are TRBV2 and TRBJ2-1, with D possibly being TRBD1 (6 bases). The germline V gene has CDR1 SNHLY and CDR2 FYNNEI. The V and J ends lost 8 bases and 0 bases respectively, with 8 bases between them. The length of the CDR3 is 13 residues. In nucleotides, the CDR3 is TGTGCCAGCGGGACATTCTCCTACAATGAGCAGTTCTTC. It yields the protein CASGTFSYNEQFF.

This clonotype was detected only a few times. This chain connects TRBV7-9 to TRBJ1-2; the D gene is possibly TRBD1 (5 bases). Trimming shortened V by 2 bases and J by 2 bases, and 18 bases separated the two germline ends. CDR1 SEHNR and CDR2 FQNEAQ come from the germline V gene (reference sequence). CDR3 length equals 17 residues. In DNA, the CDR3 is TGTGCCAGCAGCTTAATAACGGGACCAAACTTAAACTATGGCTACACCTTC. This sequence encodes CASSLITGPNLNYGYTF.

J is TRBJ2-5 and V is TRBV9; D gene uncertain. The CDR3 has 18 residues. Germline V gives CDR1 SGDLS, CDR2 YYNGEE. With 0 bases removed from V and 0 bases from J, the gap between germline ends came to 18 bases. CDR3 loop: CASSVGTPRPTDQETQYF. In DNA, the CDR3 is TGTGCCAGCAGCGTAGGGACCCCCCGGCCCACGGACCAAGAGACCCAGTACTTC. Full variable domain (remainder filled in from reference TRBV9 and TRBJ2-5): DSGVTQTPKHLITATGQRVTLRCSPRSGDLSVYWYQQSLDQGLQFLIQYYNGEERAKGNILERFSAQQFPDLHSELNLSSLELGDSALYFCASSVGTPRPTDQETQYFGPGTRLLVL.